This entry describes one T cell receptor (beta chain). Unique molecular identifiers were incorporated into the prepared TCRbeta library. One entry per CDR3 protein, called by TCRdb with MiXCR from the PCR reads. The sample shows 500,000 or so distinct CDR3 sequences, about 10% of them seen only once. This entry comes from a study of T-cell reconstitution after alpha-beta-depleted transplantation in children. The input for sequencing was PBMCs, mostly from graft donor cells, taken 180 days after TCRalphabeta/CD19-depleted stem cell transplant. The source of this sequence is a female patient aged 2 to 10 who had a stem cell transplant for aplastic anemia, so the T cells may come from the graft donor.

CDR3 sequence: CASRQQGSGEKLFF. Here the CDR3 DNA reads TGTGCCAGCAGACAACAGGGCTCTGGTGAAAAACTGTTTTTT. The rearrangement joins TRBV7-9 to TRBJ1-4, with TRBD1 as a possible D gene (6 bases). Looked up from germline, CDR1 is SEHNR and CDR2 is FQNEAQ (reference sequence). V was pared by 6 bases and J by 7 bases, with 15 bases between. The CDR3 runs to 14 residues.